The 28 T cell receptor beta chains below all came from one sample that was sequenced in a study of post-analysis software for immune sequencing data. Their antigens remain unidentified. Regarding the study as a whole: Controls showed lower frequencies than patients for a few TRBV segments, and TRBV5-6, TRBV5-1 and TRBV20-1 were among these.

TCR beta cDNA libraries had unique molecular identifiers. TCRdb re-derived calls from the PCR reads in MiXCR, one entry per CDR3 protein. The profile shows roughly 540,000 distinct CDR3 sequences, about a third of them singletons. The sample taken for sequencing was blood. Source of these receptors: a girl aged 2-17 years with multiple sclerosis.

The rearrangement joins TRBV5-1 to TRBJ2-5, with TRBD2 matching over 7 bases. CDR3 length equals 17 residues. V gave up 0 bases and J gave up 11 bases; unmatched junction bases: 19. Per the germline V gene, CDR1 is SGHRS and CDR2 is YFSETQ. CDR3 bases: TGCGCCAGCAGCTTGGGTCGGGGAGGGACCGGCTACAATGAGCAGTACTTC. Amino acid sequence: CASSLGRGGTGYNEQYF.

This clonotype was recorded at least ten times. The gene calls are TRBV29-1 and TRBJ2-1; D possibly corresponds to TRBD1 (5 bases). Germline values: CDR1 SQVTM, CDR2 ANQGSEA. This CDR3 region has 14 residues. Trimming removed 2 bases at V and 2 bases at J, with 10 bases between. The CDR3 sequence is CSVELRVTYNEQFF. In nucleotides, the CDR3 is TGCAGCGTTGAACTCAGGGTCACCTACAATGAGCAGTTCTTC.

This clonotype was observed a few times. The V call is TRBV25-1, the J call TRBJ1-5; D possibly corresponds to TRBD1 (6 bases). Germline CDR1 MGHDK, CDR2 SYGVNS. The CDR3 runs 14 residues. V lost 4 bases, J lost 4 bases, and 11 bases lay in between. In nucleotides, the CDR3 is TGTGCCAGCAGTGGGGGGGCCCGGAATCAGCCCCAGCATTTT. This translates into CASSGGARNQPQHF.

The rearrangement links TRBV5-1 to TRBJ2-3; tentatively, D is TRBD1 (6 bases). V lost 2 bases to trimming and J lost 4 bases, with 14 bases between them. Germline V gene data show CDR1 as SGHRS and CDR2 as YFSETQ. The length of the CDR3 is 15 residues. CDR3 region: CASSFEGVGADTQYF. CDR3 DNA sequence: TGCGCCAGCAGCTTCGAGGGGGTTGGCGCAGATACGCAGTATTTT.

This clonotype was picked up a small number of times. The chain couples TRBV29-1 to TRBJ2-1; D is possibly TRBD2 (6 bases). This CDR3 region has 15 residues. CDR1 SQVTM and CDR2 ANQGSEA come from the germline V gene. V dropped 1 base and J dropped 2 bases, with 12 bases sitting between them. The CDR3, as DNA: TGCAGCGTTGAAGGGGAGGTGGTAGCCTACAATGAGCAGTTCTTC. Translated, it gives CSVEGEVVAYNEQFF.

This clonotype was seen just once. The genes are TRBV19 and TRBJ2-1; possibly TRBD2 for D (7 bases). CDR1 is LNHDA, CDR2 SQIVND, per germline (reference sequence). The CDR3 totals 16 residues. Trimming cost V 1 base and J 4 bases, with 14 bases left between them. Written as DNA, the CDR3 is TGTGCCAGTAGTATAGCTCGGGGGGCAAAGTACAATGAGCAGTTCTTC. This gives the protein CASSIARGAKYNEQFF.

This clonotype was detected a few times. CDR3 sequence (DNA): TGCGCCAGCAGAACAGCTAGCACAGATACGCAGTATTTT. This gives the protein CASRTASTDTQYF. The chain employs TRBV5-1 and TRBJ2-3; D gene unclear. The CDR3 has 13 residues. V was clipped by 5 bases and J by 0 bases, with 7 bases between them. Germline V gene lookup returns CDR1 SGHRS and CDR2 YFSETQ. Complete variable domain (other parts from reference TRBV5-1 and TRBJ2-3): KAGVTQTPRYLIKTRGQQVTLSCSPISGHRSVSWYQQTPGQGLQFLFEYFSETQRNKGNFPGRFSGRQFSNSRSEMNVSTLELGDSALYLCASRTASTDTQYFGPGTRLTVL.

The V call is TRBV20-1, the J call TRBJ2-1, with 16 positions matching TRBD2. Unmatched junction bases numbered 6, after V lost 1 base and J lost 15 bases. The CDR3 has 14 amino acids. CDR1 is DFQATT and CDR2 is SNEGSKA in the germline V gene (reference sequence). CDR3 coding DNA: TGCAGTGCTAGAGGGGGACTAGCGGGGGGGAATCGGTTCTTC. Translation: CSARGGLAGGNRFF.

This chain joins TRBV4-1 and TRBJ1-2; 8 bases are shared with TRBD1. This CDR3 spans 15 amino acids. V trimming: 3 bases; J trimming: 5 bases; junction bases outside the gene matches: 8. Germline V gene sequence: CDR1 MGHRA, CDR2 YSYEKL. The chain's CDR3 is CASSHEGTGGYGYTF. CDR3 nucleotide sequence: TGCGCCAGCAGCCATGAAGGGACAGGTGGATATGGCTACACCTTC.

This clonotype was seen a handful of times. V usage is TRBV20-1 and J usage is TRBJ2-1; D is uncertain. Trimming cost V 0 bases and J 8 bases, with 8 bases left between them. From germline, CDR1 is DFQATT and CDR2 SNEGSKA (reference sequence). The CDR3 extends over 12 amino acids. The CDR3 reads CSARDVLDEQFF. CDR3 DNA: TGCAGTGCTAGAGATGTCCTTGATGAGCAGTTCTTC.

The chain joins TRBV5-6 to TRBJ2-4; 7 bases align to TRBD1. Trimming cost V 2 bases and J 15 bases; bases outside gene matches: 8. There are 12 residues in the CDR3. The V gene's germline CDR1 is SGHDT and CDR2 YYEEEE. The CDR3 spells CASSFSTGVSYF. For the CDR3, the DNA is TGTGCCAGCAGCTTTAGCACAGGGGTATCGTACTTC.

This clonotype was counted ten times or more. V gene TRBV6-5 combines with J gene TRBJ2-5; D ambiguous. The CDR3 is 12 amino acids. V lost 6 bases and J 2 bases, leaving 7 bases between the germline ends. Germline loops: CDR1 MNHEY, CDR2 SVGAGI. The CDR3 nucleotides read TGTGCCAGCAGCAGACCGCAAGAGACCCAGTACTTC. Amino acids: CASSRPQETQYF.

As for this clonotype: The junction does not match germline at one end; this may be a read error. This chain uses TRBV18 with TRBJ2-7; a weak D match, TRBD1 (5 bases). Germline V gives CDR1 KGHSH, CDR2 LQKENI. The CDR3 is 14 amino acids. The CDR3 reads CVSSPGSDSYEQYF. CDR3 DNA sequence: TGTGTCAGCTCACCAGGGTCAGACTCCTACGAGCAGTACTTC.

This sequence joins TRBV28 and TRBJ2-7; D not certain. This CDR3 spans 14 amino acids. In germline, CDR1 is MDHEN, CDR2 SYDVKM. V was pared by 8 bases and J by 4 bases, with 18 bases between. The CDR3 spells CASRVSPESYEQYF. The CDR3 DNA follows: TGTGCCAGCCGGGTGAGCCCAGAATCATACGAGCAGTACTTC.

This rearrangement joins TRBV5-1 to TRBJ2-1; the match to TRBD2 covers 12 bases. Germline V gives CDR1 SGHRS, CDR2 YFSETQ. Germline trimming cut 0 bases from V and 2 bases from J; bases unmatched to any gene: 9. The length of the CDR3 is 19 residues. The CDR3 protein is CASSLGLAGAGKPYNEQFF. CDR3 sequence (DNA): TGCGCCAGCAGCTTGGGACTAGCGGGGGCTGGTAAGCCCTACAATGAGCAGTTCTTC.

Comment on this clonotype: This may arise from a read error, as a much more abundant clone is one base away. The gene calls are TRBV6-5 and TRBJ2-5, with D unresolved. This CDR3 is 15 amino acids long. Per germline, CDR1 MNHEY and CDR2 SVGAGI. V lost 6 bases, J lost 11 bases, and 25 bases lay in between. CDR3 sequence reads: CASSLAVWGDNEQYF. The DNA of the CDR3 is TGTGCCAGCAGCCTCGCGGTATGGGGTGACAATGAGCAGTACTTC.

This clonotype was found many times. The chain carries TRBV10-1 and TRBJ2-1; D remains ambiguous. Germline V gene lookup returns CDR1 WNHNN and CDR2 SYGVQD (reference sequence). Trimming removed 4 bases at V and 15 bases at J, with 13 bases between. CDR3 size: 11 residues. The CDR3 coding sequence is TGCGCCAGCAGTGGGTGGTTGCTTTGGTTCTTC. This codes for CASSGWLLWFF.

This chain uses TRBV5-1 with TRBJ2-3, with 7 bases matching TRBD1. V dropped 0 bases and J dropped 4; count of bases not matched to a gene: 5. This CDR3 spans 15 amino acids. Germline CDR1 SGHRS, CDR2 YFSETQ. The DNA for the CDR3 is TGCGCCAGCAGCTTGGAAGACAGGGTTGCAGATACGCAGTATTTT. It yields the protein CASSLEDRVADTQYF.

This sequence joins TRBV20-1 and TRBJ1-2; D uncertain. Germline values: CDR1 DFQATT, CDR2 SNEGSKA (reference sequence). Trimming removed 8 bases from V and 4 bases from J, with 26 bases in between. This CDR3 is built from 16 residues. The CDR3 here is CSYNSLDLSPRYGYTF. The CDR3 DNA follows: TGCAGTTATAATTCCCTCGACTTAAGTCCCCGCTATGGCTACACCTTC.

Concerning this clonotype: The junction does not match germline at one end; this may be a read error. The V gene is TRBV4-1, the J gene TRBJ2-3, with a weak D call TRBD2 (5 bases). The CDR3 is made up of 14 amino acids. Germline CDR1 and CDR2: MGHRA and YSYEKL. The CDR3 is CASSQVASADTQCF. The CDR3 nucleotides are TGCGCCAGCAGCCAAGTAGCGTCCGCAGATACGCAGTGTTTT.

This chain links TRBV5-1 with TRBJ2-7; 13 bases agree with TRBD2. With 4 bases clipped from V and 2 bases from J, the junction kept 6 bases outside the gene matches. The CDR3 is made up of 16 amino acids. Germline assignment: CDR1 SGHRS and CDR2 YFSETQ. The CDR3 spells CASSPGLAGSAYEQYF. CDR3 in DNA: TGCGCCAGCAGCCCGGGACTAGCGGGGTCCGCCTACGAGCAGTACTTC. The whole variable domain, remainder taken from reference TRBV5-1 and TRBJ2-7, is KAGVTQTPRYLIKTRGQQVTLSCSPISGHRSVSWYQQTPGQGLQFLFEYFSETQRNKGNFPGRFSGRQFSNSRSEMNVSTLELGDSALYLCASSPGLAGSAYEQYFGPGTRLTVT.

This clonotype was seen a handful of times. CDR3 in amino acids: CSVAREGKAGELFF. CDR3 coding DNA: TGCAGCGTTGCCCGGGAGGGTAAAGCCGGGGAGCTGTTTTTT. This sequence joins TRBV29-1 and TRBJ2-2; 8 nucleotides agree with TRBD2. Looked up from germline, CDR1 is SQVTM and CDR2 is ANQGSEA. The CDR3 is 14 amino acids. The V gene end was trimmed by 4 bases and the J gene end by 6 bases; junction bases not matched to a gene: 7.

The chain links TRBV14 to TRBJ1-2; D is unresolved. Trimming took 4 bases from V and 7 from J, leaving 13 bases between them. This CDR3 contains 13 residues. CDR1 is SGHDN, CDR2 FVKESK, per germline. Here the CDR3 reads CASSPGISCGYTF. The CDR3 nucleotides are TGTGCCAGCAGCCCCGGGATCTCCTGTGGCTACACCTTC. Full variable domain (outside the CDR3, taken from reference TRBV14 and TRBJ1-2): EAGVTQFPSHSVIEKGQTVTLRCDPISGHDNLYWYRRVMGKEIKFLLHFVKESKQDESGMPNNRFLAERTGGTYSTLKVQPAELEDSGVYFCASSPGISCGYTFGSGTRLTVV.

This chain uses TRBV6-6 with TRBJ1-1; possibly TRBD1 for D (5 bases). Germline values: CDR1 MNHNY, CDR2 SVGAGI (reference sequence). This CDR3 region has 14 residues. Trimming took off 6 bases at V and 1 base at J, with 12 bases between the two ends. As DNA, the CDR3 is TGTGCCAGCAGCGCAACGGGGCAGAACACTGAAGCTTTCTTT. As protein: CASSATGQNTEAFF.

The V call is TRBV9, the J call TRBJ2-7; D not certain. Germline V gene data show CDR1 as SGDLS and CDR2 as YYNGEE. The CDR3 is made up of 14 amino acids. Trimming pared 0 bases from V and 1 base from J, leaving 8 bases between. CDR3 region: CASSVGIGSYEQYF. The CDR3 bases are TGTGCCAGCAGCGTAGGTATCGGATCCTACGAGCAGTACTTC.

Ten or more counts support this clonotype. J is TRBJ2-1 and V is TRBV6-5; a weak D match, TRBD1 (5 bases). Germline V CDR1 and CDR2: MNHEY, SVGAGI. The V gene lost 4 bases and the J gene lost 9 bases, with 10 bases spanning the gap. CDR3 length: 12 residues. As DNA, the CDR3 is TGTGCCAGCAGTTCCGGACAAACTGAGCAGTTCTTC. Amino acid sequence: CASSSGQTEQFF.

The CDR3 loop reads CASSEASANYGYTF. The CDR3 bases are TGTGCCAGCAGTGAAGCTTCAGCTAACTATGGCTACACCTTC. This chain joins TRBV6-1 and TRBJ1-2; no clear D gene. V was cut by 0 bases and J by 0 bases, with 5 bases left in between. Germline V gene lookup returns CDR1 MNHNS and CDR2 SASEGT. The CDR3 is made up of 14 amino acids.

The chain has TRBV18 and TRBJ1-2; 9 bases are a match to TRBD1. Looked up from germline, CDR1 is KGHSH and CDR2 is LQKENI. CDR3 length: 15 residues. The V gene end was trimmed by 3 bases and the J gene end by 4 bases; junction bases not matched to a gene: 6. The CDR3 DNA reads TGTGCCAGCTCACCTCTACAGGGGGCTCTCTATGGCTACACCTTC. This encodes CASSPLQGALYGYTF.